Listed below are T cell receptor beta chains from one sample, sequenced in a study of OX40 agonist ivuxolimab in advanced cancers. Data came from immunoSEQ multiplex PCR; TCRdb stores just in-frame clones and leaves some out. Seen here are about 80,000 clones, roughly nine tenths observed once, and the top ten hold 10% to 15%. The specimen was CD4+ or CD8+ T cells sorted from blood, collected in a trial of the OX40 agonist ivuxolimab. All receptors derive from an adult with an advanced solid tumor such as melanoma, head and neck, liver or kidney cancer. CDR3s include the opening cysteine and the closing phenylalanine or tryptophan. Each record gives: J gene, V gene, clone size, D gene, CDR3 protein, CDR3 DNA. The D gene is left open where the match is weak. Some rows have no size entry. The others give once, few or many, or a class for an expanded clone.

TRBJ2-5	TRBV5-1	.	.	CASSPRQQETQYF	TGCGCCAGCAGCCCGCGACAGCAAGAGACCCAGTACTTC
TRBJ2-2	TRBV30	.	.	CAWSFLGGRTGELFF	TGTGCCTGGAGTTTTTTAGGGGGTCGGACCGGGGAGCTGTTTTTT
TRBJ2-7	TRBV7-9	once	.	CASSPPVSSYEQYF	TGTGCCAGCAGCCCCCCGGTGAGCTCCTACGAGCAGTACTTC
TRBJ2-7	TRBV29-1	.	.	CSVGNYEQYF	TGCAGCGTAGGGAACTACGAGCAGTACTTC
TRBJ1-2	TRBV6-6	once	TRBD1	CASRPGQGYGYTF	TGTGCCAGCAGACCGGGACAGGGGTATGGCTACACCTTC
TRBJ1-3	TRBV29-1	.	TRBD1	CSGGQGAVGNTIYF	TGCAGCGGAGGACAGGGGGCGGTGGGAAACACCATATATTTT
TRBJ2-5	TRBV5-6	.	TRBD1	CASSPGQVLQETQYF	TGTGCCAGCAGCCCGGGACAGGTCCTTCAAGAGACCCAGTACTTC
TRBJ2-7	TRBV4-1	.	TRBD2	CASSQDVGGRAFEQYF	TGCGCCAGCAGCCAAGATGTCGGCGGGAGGGCCTTCGAGCAGTACTTC
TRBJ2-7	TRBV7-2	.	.	CASSLVTLASYEQYF	TGTGCCAGCAGCTTAGTTACCCTAGCTTCCTACGAGCAGTACTTC
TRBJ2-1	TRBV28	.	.	CASSFSSSYNEQFF	TGTGCCAGCAGTTTTTCGTCGTCCTACAATGAGCAGTTCTTC
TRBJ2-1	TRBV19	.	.	CASSLYHSYYYNEQFF	TGTGCCAGTAGCCTCTATCACTCCTACTACTACAATGAGCAGTTCTTC
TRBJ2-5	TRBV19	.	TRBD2	CASSTPGRAQGLAGVDTETQYF	TGTGCCAGTAGTACCCCCGGGAGGGCCCAAGGACTAGCGGGAGTGGATACGGAGACCCAGTACTTC
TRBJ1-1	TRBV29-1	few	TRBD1	CSAVDRAIGTEAFF	TGCAGCGCCGTTGACAGGGCCATCGGCACTGAAGCTTTCTTT
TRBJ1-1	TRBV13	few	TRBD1	CASSLGSTWGRGRGGTEAFF	TGTGCCAGCAGCTTAGGAAGTACGTGGGGCAGGGGGCGAGGTGGGACTGAAGCTTTCTTT
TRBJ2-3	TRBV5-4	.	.	CASSRSSTDTQYF	TGTGCCAGCAGCCGTTCTAGCACAGATACGCAGTATTTT
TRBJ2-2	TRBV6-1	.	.	CATQPNSPTGELFF	TGTGCCACCCAACCGAATTCACCAACCGGGGAGCTGTTTTTT
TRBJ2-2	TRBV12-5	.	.	CASGRDTGELFF	TGTGCTAGTGGCAGGGACACCGGGGAGCTGTTTTTT
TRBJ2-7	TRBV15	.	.	CATSARTSYEQYF	TGTGCCACCAGCGCGAGGACTTCCTACGAGCAGTACTTC
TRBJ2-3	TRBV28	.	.	CASRTESDTQYF	TGTGCCAGCAGAACAGAATCAGATACGCAGTATTTT
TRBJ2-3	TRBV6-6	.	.	CASSYGGTITDTQYF	TGTGCCAGCAGTTACGGTGGTACCATCACAGATACGCAGTATTTT
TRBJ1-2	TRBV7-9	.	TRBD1	CASSGWDRERTNYGYTF	TGTGCCAGCAGCGGATGGGACAGGGAAAGGACTAACTATGGCTACACCTTC
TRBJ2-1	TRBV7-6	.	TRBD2	CASSLVGGRANSYNEQFF	TGTGCCAGCAGCTTAGTAGGCGGGAGGGCGAATTCCTACAATGAGCAGTTCTTC
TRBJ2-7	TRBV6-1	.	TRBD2	CASSERRLAGEPGSYEQYF	TGTGCCAGCAGTGAAAGGCGGCTAGCGGGAGAGCCCGGCTCCTACGAGCAGTACTTC
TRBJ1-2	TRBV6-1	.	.	CASRTGPYGYTF	TGTGCCAGCAGAACAGGGCCCTATGGCTACACCTTC
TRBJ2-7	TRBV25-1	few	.	CASSTELSYEQYF	TGTGCCAGCAGCACAGAGTTATCCTACGAGCAGTACTTC
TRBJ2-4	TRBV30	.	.	CAWQGTGSQEILNIQYF	TGTGCCTGGCAAGGGACTGGGAGCCAGGAGATATTAAACATTCAGTACTTC
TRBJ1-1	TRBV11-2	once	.	CASSTRQAGHTEAFF	TGTGCCAGCAGCACGAGACAGGCCGGGCACACTGAAGCTTTCTTT
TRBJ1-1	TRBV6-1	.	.	CASGRHSEAFF	TGTGCCAGCGGGCGACATTCCGAAGCTTTCTTT
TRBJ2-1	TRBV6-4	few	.	CASSDRVGSYNEQFF	TGTGCCAGCAGTGACAGGGTTGGCTCCTACAATGAGCAGTTCTTC
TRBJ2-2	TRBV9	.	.	CASSPRYERSNTGELFF	TGTGCCAGCAGCCCCCGGTATGAGCGGTCGAACACCGGGGAGCTGTTTTTT
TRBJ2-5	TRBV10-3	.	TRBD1	CAISHPGQGRETQYF	TGTGCCATCAGTCATCCGGGACAGGGGAGAGAGACCCAGTACTTC
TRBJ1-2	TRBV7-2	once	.	CASSLGDQGPPPVSGYTF	TGTGCCAGCAGCTTAGGGGACCAGGGTCCCCCCCCCGTCTCTGGCTACACCTTC
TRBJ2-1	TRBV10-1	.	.	CASTEPHNEQFF	TGCGCCAGCACGGAGCCCCACAATGAGCAGTTCTTC
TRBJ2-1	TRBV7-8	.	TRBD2	CASSLGLAGGGEQFF	TGTGCCAGCAGCTTAGGGCTAGCGGGAGGGGGTGAGCAGTTCTTC
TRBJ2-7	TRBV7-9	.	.	CASSRDQSYEQYF	TGTGCCAGCAGCCGGGACCAGAGCTACGAGCAGTACTTC
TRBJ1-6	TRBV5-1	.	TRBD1	CASSLQGSNSPLHF	TGCGCCAGCAGCTTACAGGGGAGCAATTCACCCCTCCACTTT
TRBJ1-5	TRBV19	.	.	CASNPVSNQPQHF	TGTGCCAGTAACCCTGTTAGCAATCAGCCCCAGCATTTT
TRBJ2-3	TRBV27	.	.	CASNPWMGSDTQYF	TGTGCCAGCAACCCTTGGATGGGTTCAGATACGCAGTATTTT
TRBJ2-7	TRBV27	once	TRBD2	CASSSTPTSGRAYEQYF	TGTGCCAGCAGTTCGACCCCGACTAGCGGGAGAGCTTACGAGCAGTACTTC
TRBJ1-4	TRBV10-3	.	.	CAISDRTANEKLFF	TGTGCCATCAGTGATAGGACAGCTAATGAAAAACTGTTTTTT
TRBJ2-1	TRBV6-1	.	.	CASSEDPTGYEQFF	TGTGCCAGCAGTGAAGACCCAACGGGCTATGAGCAGTTCTTC
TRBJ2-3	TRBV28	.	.	CASRSGEDSQPYF	TGTGCCAGCAGATCAGGGGAGGATTCTCAACCGTATTTT
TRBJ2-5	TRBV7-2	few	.	CASSLDLRGGTPKETQYF	TGTGCCAGCAGCTTAGACCTTAGGGGCGGGACACCAAAAGAGACCCAGTACTTC